The 6 T cell receptor beta chains in this list originate from one sample, sequenced in a study of blood T cells in healthy people across ages. Using a J-beta primer mix together with a sample-barcoded 5' primer, a second PCR was run for roughly 7 to 11 cycles. Each CDR3 protein is one row after TCRdb ran MiXCR on the 5' RACE reads. The data show around 990,000 distinct CDR3 sequences, approximately 26% seen once. These data also formed part of another study, on T cells of mothers and their children.

Sequencing was done on a sample of blood. The receptors were sampled from a girl aged 2-10 years in good health.

The chain has TRBV4-3 and TRBJ2-1; TRBD2 matches at 8 bases. Germline V gene sequence: CDR1 LGHNA, CDR2 YSLEER. This CDR3 comprises 15 residues. V lost 4 bases and J lost 4; bases outside the gene matches: 6. Written as DNA, the CDR3 is TGCGCCAGCAGCCCGGTGGCGGGGGGTTACAATGAGCAGTTCTTC. Protein: CASSPVAGGYNEQFF.

The chain uses TRBV4-3 and TRBJ1-1, with D maybe TRBD1 (6 bases). The CDR3 extends over 16 amino acids. Looked up from germline, CDR1 is LGHNA and CDR2 is YSLEER. The V end was cut by 0 bases, the J end by 3 bases, with 14 bases between. For the CDR3, the DNA is TGCGCCAGCAGCCAAGATCGGGGGGGGCCTTACACTGAAGCTTTCTTT. Amino acids: CASSQDRGGPYTEAFF.

This chain connects TRBV9 to TRBJ2-3; 10 bases match TRBD1. The CDR3 has 18 amino acids. The germline V gene has CDR1 SGDLS and CDR2 YYNGEE. V lost 3 bases, J lost 2 bases, and 12 bases stayed unmatched. The CDR3 DNA is TGTGCCAGCAGCGCGTCCGGGACAGGGGCCCTCAACACAGATACGCAGTATTTT. Protein sequence: CASSASGTGALNTDTQYF.

The V gene is TRBV2, the J gene TRBJ2-1; 8 bases agree with TRBD2. There are 13 residues in the CDR3. Trimming took 1 base from V and 10 from J; bases not matched to a gene: 3. CDR1 and CDR2 from the germline V gene are SNHLY and FYNNEI. The CDR3 protein is CASSEVIAGEQFF. The CDR3 DNA follows: TGTGCCAGCAGTGAAGTAATAGCGGGAGAGCAGTTCTTC.

The chain couples TRBV29-1 to TRBJ2-5, with 7 positions matching TRBD2. The V gene's germline CDR1 is SQVTM and CDR2 ANQGSEA. The ends lost 6 bases at V and 0 bases at J; junction bases unmatched: 7. The CDR3 runs 14 residues. CDR3 protein: CSVLRLANQETQYF. The CDR3 DNA reads TGCAGCGTGCTTCGACTAGCCAACCAAGAGACCCAGTACTTC. Looking up the rest from reference TRBV29-1 and TRBJ2-5 gives the full variable domain: SAVISQKPSRDICQRGTSLTIQCQVDSQVTMMFWYRQQPGQSLTLIATANQGSEATYESGFVIDKFPISRPNLTFSTLTVSNMSPEDSSIYLCSVLRLANQETQYFGPGTRLLVL.

This clonotype was observed a few times. The V and J genes are TRBV11-2 and TRBJ2-1; the D gene is possibly TRBD2 (6 bases). Germline assignment: CDR1 SGHAT and CDR2 FQNNGV. The V end was cut by 4 bases, the J end by 8 bases, with 18 bases between. The CDR3 has 15 residues. The CDR3 sequence is CASSSDYNRYDEQFF. Here the CDR3 DNA reads TGTGCCAGCAGCTCGGACTACAACCGTTACGATGAGCAGTTCTTC.